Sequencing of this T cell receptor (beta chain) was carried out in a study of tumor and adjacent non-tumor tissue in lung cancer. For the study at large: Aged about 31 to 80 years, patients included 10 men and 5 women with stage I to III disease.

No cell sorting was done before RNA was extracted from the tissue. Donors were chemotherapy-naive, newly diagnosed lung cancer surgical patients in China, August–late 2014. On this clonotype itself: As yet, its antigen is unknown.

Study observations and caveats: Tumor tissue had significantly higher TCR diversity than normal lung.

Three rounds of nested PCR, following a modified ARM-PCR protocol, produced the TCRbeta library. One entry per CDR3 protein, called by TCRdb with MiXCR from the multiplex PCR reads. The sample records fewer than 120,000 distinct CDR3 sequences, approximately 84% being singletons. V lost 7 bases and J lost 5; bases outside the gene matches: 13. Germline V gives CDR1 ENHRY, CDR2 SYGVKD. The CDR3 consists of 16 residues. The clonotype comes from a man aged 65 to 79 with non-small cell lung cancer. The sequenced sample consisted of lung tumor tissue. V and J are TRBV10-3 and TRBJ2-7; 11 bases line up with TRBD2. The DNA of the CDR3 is TGTGCCATCATCAACATGGGACTAGCGGTAGTCAACGAGCAGTACTTC. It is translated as CAIINMGLAVVNEQYF.